The entry below gives a single T cell receptor beta chain sequence along with its context. The data originate from a study of blood T cell repertoires in COVID-19. Study-level background: The study drew acute and convalescent COVID-19 samples from the United States, Italy and Spain. The analysed material was cDNA or gDNA that came from T cells, B-cell-depleted T cells, or PBMCs.

Trimming pared 4 bases from V and 5 bases from J, leaving 15 bases between. The CDR3 consists of 14 residues. The germline gives CDR1 SEHNR, CDR2 FQNEAQ (reference sequence). Per the study methods: Amplification from reference gene primers served as the basis for estimated nucleated cell counts. Only in-frame clones appear in the TCRdb table, and some are missing; sequencing was by immunoSEQ multiplex PCR. The V and J calls and clone size come from that table; D and trimming were worked out from the DNA. The table shows 250,000 to 350,000 clones, with 88% occurring only once. The source material was peripheral blood. The origin of this receptor is a woman aged 30 to 39 who had recovered from COVID-19. This chain uses TRBV7-9 with TRBJ2-7, with D possibly being TRBD1 (6 bases). The DNA of the CDR3 is TGTGCCAGCAGCTCGCAGGGGCGGGCCCACGAGCAGTACTTC. Its protein product is CASSSQGRAHEQYF.